The subject of this entry is one TCR beta chain. Its antigen is not known. The sample belongs to a study of Tregs in tolerant kidney transplant recipients. Study findings and constraints: Few patients were studied, so findings need validation in larger groups.

Unstimulated regulatory T cells (CD4+CD25+CD127-), CD4+CD25- non-regulatory cells, CD4 and CD8 cells were FACS-sorted from thawed PBMCs. Sequencing was performed with immunoSEQ multiplex PCR; in TCRdb, only in-frame clones are kept and a portion is missing. The data contain 120,000 or so clones, about 90% of them seen just once; the ten biggest clones take up roughly 0.63%. Sequenced material: CD4+ T cells from blood. The receptor comes from a human donor in good health.

CDR3 sequence reads: CASRRERSNQPQHF. In DNA form, the CDR3 reads TGTGCCAGCAGAAGGGAGAGGAGCAATCAGCCCCAGCATTTT. This rearrangement joins TRBV2 to TRBJ1-5; D gene ambiguous. This CDR3 has 14 residues. Deletions cut 6 bases from V and 1 base from J, with 10 bases between. Germline V gives CDR1 SNHLY, CDR2 FYNNEI.